This T cell receptor (beta chain) was recovered during a study of blood T cell repertoires in COVID-19. V dropped 5 bases and J dropped 4 bases, with 11 bases sitting between them. The V gene's germline CDR1 is KGHSH and CDR2 LQKENI. The CDR3 is 13 residues long. TCRdb keeps only in-frame clones here, not all; method: immunoSEQ multiplex PCR. The sample consists of around 130,000 clones, 88% of them appearing once. This chain connects TRBV18 to TRBJ1-1; tentatively, D is TRBD1 (6 bases). This sequence was found in a human donor with COVID-19, enrolled during active disease. The donor label of this sample is uncertain. Sequences were obtained from peripheral blood. CDR3: CASSRTDGTEAFF. For the CDR3, the DNA is TGTGCCAGCTCAAGGACAGACGGCACTGAAGCTTTCTTT.